The source of this T cell receptor beta chain is a study of T cell responses to AZD1222 COVID-19 vaccine. Study results and limitations: In a largely white British group with more females than males, clonal diversity was possibly underestimated.

In its sample, this clone was seen a few times. Its antigen is still unknown. The data were produced by immunoSEQ multiplex PCR, yet TCRdb's version contains in-frame clones alone and is incomplete. The sample shows 90,000 to 120,000 clones, roughly nine tenths of them seen only once. The source material was peripheral blood, sampled on day 0 of MenACWY control vaccination. This clonotype originated in an adult in good health.

For the CDR3, the DNA is TGTGCCAGCAGCCAAGAACCGGGAATGAACACTGAAGCTTTCTTT. Encoded protein: CASSQEPGMNTEAFF. The chain carries TRBV4-2 and TRBJ1-1, with no clear D. CDR3 size: 15 residues. Between the trimmed V and J ends, which lost 0 bases and 0 bases, there was a span of 8 bases. Germline V gives CDR1 LGHNA, CDR2 YNFKEQ.